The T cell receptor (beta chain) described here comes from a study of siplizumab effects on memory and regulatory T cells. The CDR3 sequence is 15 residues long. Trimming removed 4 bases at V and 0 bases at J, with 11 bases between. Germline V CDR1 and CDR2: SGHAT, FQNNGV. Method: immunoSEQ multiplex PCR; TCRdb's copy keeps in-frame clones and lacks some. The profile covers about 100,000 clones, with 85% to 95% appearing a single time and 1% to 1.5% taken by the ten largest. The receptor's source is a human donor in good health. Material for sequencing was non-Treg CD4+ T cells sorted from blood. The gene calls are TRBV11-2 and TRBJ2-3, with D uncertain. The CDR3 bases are TGTGCCAGCAGCTCCGGTCGACTTAGCACAGATACGCAGTATTTT. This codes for CASSSGRLSTDTQYF.